These 12 T cell receptor beta chains were all obtained from the same sample, sequenced in a study of blood T cells in healthy people across ages (dated by TCRdb to the mid-2010s). Library preparation employed 5' RACE. The run used an Illumina HiSeq 2500. A second PCR of about 7 to 12 cycles was performed with a sample-barcoded 5' primer and a J-beta primer mix. The raw public reads went through TCRdb reprocessing: fastp at Q25, MiXCR clone calling, in-frame beta chains kept. Each CDR3 protein gets just one entry, which takes the most common genes and DNA from the rows behind it. The sample table shows approximately 850,000 distinct CDR3 sequences, and 58% are seen once. Clones ranked in the top ten supply roughly 22% of the sample. Sample: blood. Receptor source: a man aged 25-45 years in good health.

The table lists this clonotype with a few counts. The V gene is TRBV20-1, the J gene TRBJ2-5; 10 bases match TRBD2. V gave up 3 bases and J gave up 1 base; unmatched junction bases: 5. The CDR3 length is 15 residues. Germline V lookup: CDR1 DFQATT, CDR2 SNEGSKA (reference sequence). CDR3 loop: CSASWSSGGQETQYF. CDR3 in DNA: TGCAGTGCTAGTTGGTCTAGCGGGGGCCAAGAGACCCAGTACTTC.

The CDR3 sequence: CASSLASGGNGGELFF. The DNA for the CDR3 is TGTGCCAGCAGTTTGGCTAGCGGGGGGAATGGCGGGGAGCTGTTTTTT. The V and J genes are TRBV6-2 or TRBV6-3 and TRBJ2-2; 11 positions agree with TRBD2. The germline CDR1 and CDR2 sequences are MNHEY and SVGEGT. With 4 bases clipped from V and 7 bases from J, the junction kept 8 bases outside the gene matches. The CDR3 sequence is 16 residues long.

This clonotype was found a few times. The chain links TRBV13 to TRBJ1-2; D is possibly TRBD1 (6 bases). CDR1 and CDR2 from the germline V gene are PRHDT and FYEKMQ (reference sequence). The CDR3 contains 13 residues. The germline V and J ends were trimmed by 2 bases and 11 bases, with 15 bases remaining between them. The CDR3 coding sequence is TGTGCCAGCAGCTTAAAATGGACAGACCCGTACACCTTC. It encodes CASSLKWTDPYTF. Based on the CDR3 plus reference TRBV13 and TRBJ1-2, the full variable domain is AAGVIQSPRHLIKEKRETATLKCYPIPRHDTVYWYQQGPGQDPQFLISFYEKMQSDKGSIPDRFSAQQFSDYHSELNMSSLELGDSALYFCASSLKWTDPYTFGSGTRLTVV.

The chain joins TRBV6-1 to TRBJ2-7; TRBD1 matches at 8 bases. V trimming: 6 bases; J trimming: 2 bases; junction bases outside the gene matches: 9. CDR3 length: 15 amino acids. Germline values: CDR1 MNHNS, CDR2 SASEGT. In nucleotides, the CDR3 is TGTGCCAGCAGCCCCAGGGGGCAGGGGCCCTACGAGCAGTACTTC. This codes for CASSPRGQGPYEQYF.

This clonotype was recorded a few times. The chain carries TRBV27 and TRBJ2-7; 7 bases align to TRBD2. V gave up 5 bases and J gave up 2 bases; unmatched junction bases: 9. Germline CDR1 is MNHEY and CDR2 is SMNVEV (reference sequence). The CDR3 length is 15 residues. The CDR3 nucleotides are TGTGCCAGCAGTCATCACTCGGGGGGAACCTACGAGCAGTACTTC. Translated: CASSHHSGGTYEQYF.

V usage is TRBV7-2 and J usage is TRBJ2-5, with 9 bases aligning to TRBD2. Trimming cost V 5 bases and J 7 bases; bases outside gene matches: 8. Per germline, CDR1 SGHTA and CDR2 FQGNSA. The CDR3 covers 14 residues. This CDR3 reads CASSPRLAAGTQYF. The CDR3 nucleotides read TGTGCCAGCAGCCCCCGACTAGCGGCTGGGACCCAGTACTTC.

This clonotype was recorded at least ten times. This chain connects TRBV27 to TRBJ1-2; no clear D. The germline CDR1 and CDR2 sequences are MNHEY and SMNVEV (reference sequence). V was trimmed by 5 bases and J by 3 bases, leaving 16 bases between them. This CDR3 region has 15 residues. DNA of the CDR3: TGTGCCAGCAGTCCTACCACCCGGGCCGACTATGGCTACACCTTC. Translating it yields CASSPTTRADYGYTF.

This clonotype was counted only a few times. The rearrangement uses TRBV3-1 and TRBJ2-7; D unclear. CDR3 length: 16 residues. CDR1 is LGHDT and CDR2 is YNNKEL in the germline V gene (reference sequence). The V and J ends lost 4 bases and 0 bases respectively, with 16 bases between them. The CDR3 coding sequence is TGTGCCAGCAGCCCAGATTTGACACCGAGCTCCTACGAGCAGTACTTC. Protein sequence: CASSPDLTPSSYEQYF.

V usage is TRBV12-3 or TRBV12-4 and J usage is TRBJ2-1; 14 bases line up with TRBD2. CDR3 length: 16 amino acids. The V segment lost 4 bases and the J segment 9 bases; nucleotides outside the gene matches: 8. The CDR3 DNA reads as TGTGCCAGCAGTTCAAGACTAGCGGGAGGGGGCGGTGAGCAGTTCTTC. As protein: CASSSRLAGGGGEQFF.

This clonotype was counted between two and nine times. The CDR3 nucleotides are TGTGCCAGCAGCCCGGGACCTCTCCCAAACTATGGCTACACCTTC. It yields the protein CASSPGPLPNYGYTF. The V and J genes are TRBV7-2 and TRBJ1-2; a weak D match, TRBD1 (5 bases). Germline V CDR1 and CDR2: SGHTA, FQGNSA. The CDR3 is made up of 15 amino acids. V lost 5 bases to trimming and J lost 2 bases, with 15 bases between them.

The chain is built from TRBV9 and TRBJ2-3, with D perhaps matching TRBD2 (5 bases). The CDR3 loop spans 15 amino acids. The V gene lost 3 bases and the J gene lost 0 bases, with 11 bases spanning the gap. CDR1 and CDR2 from the germline V gene are SGDLS and YYNGEE. Written as DNA, the CDR3 is TGTGCCAGCAGCGGTCACGGGGAGAGCACAGATACGCAGTATTTT. Protein sequence: CASSGHGESTDTQYF. Full variable domain (remainder filled in from reference TRBV9 and TRBJ2-3): DSGVTQTPKHLITATGQRVTLRCSPRSGDLSVYWYQQSLDQGLQFLIQYYNGEERAKGNILERFSAQQFPDLHSELNLSSLELGDSALYFCASSGHGESTDTQYFGPGTRLTVL.

In its sample, this clonotype was seen a few times. The chain carries TRBV27 and TRBJ2-3; no definite D call. The CDR3 runs 14 residues. Germline CDR1 reads MNHEY; CDR2 reads SMNVEV (reference sequence). The germline V and J ends were trimmed by 3 bases and 5 bases, with 12 bases remaining between them. CDR3 residues: CASSLTALGDTQYF. In DNA form, the CDR3 reads TGTGCCAGCAGTTTGACCGCCCTGGGAGATACGCAGTATTTT.